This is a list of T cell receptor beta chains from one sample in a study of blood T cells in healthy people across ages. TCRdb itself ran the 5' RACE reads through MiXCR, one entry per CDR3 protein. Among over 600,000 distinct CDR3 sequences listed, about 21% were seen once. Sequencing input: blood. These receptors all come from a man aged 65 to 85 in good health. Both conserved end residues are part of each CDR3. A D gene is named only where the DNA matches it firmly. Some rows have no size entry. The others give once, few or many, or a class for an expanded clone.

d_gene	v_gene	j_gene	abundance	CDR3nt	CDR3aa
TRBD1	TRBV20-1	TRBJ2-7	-	TGCAGTGCTAGACCGACAGGGAACTACGAGCAGTACTTC	CSARPTGNYEQYF
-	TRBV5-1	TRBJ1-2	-	TGCGCCAGCAGCTTTGACGGTACCTGGGGCTACACCTTC	CASSFDGTWGYTF
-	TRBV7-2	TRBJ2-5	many	TGTGCCAGCAGCCCCCGTCGGGAGACCCAGTACTTC	CASSPRRETQYF
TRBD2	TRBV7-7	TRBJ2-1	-	TGTGCTAGCAGCTTGTTACTAGCGGGAGAGGGTGAGCAGTTCTTC	CASSLLLAGEGEQFF
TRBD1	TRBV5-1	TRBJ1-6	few	TGCGCCAGCAGCTCCGGGACAGGGCCCAGAGGCAATTCACCCCTCCACTTT	CASSSGTGPRGNSPLHF
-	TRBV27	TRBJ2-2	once	TGTGCCAGCAGTTTATCTGCCGGGAGTAATGTCGGGGAGCTGTTTTTT	CASSLSAGSNVGELFF
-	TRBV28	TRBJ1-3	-	TGTGCCAGCAGCTGGGGAAACACCATATATTTT	CASSWGNTIYF
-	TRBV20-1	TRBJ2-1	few	TGCAGTGCTAGCCGGACAGATCGGCAGTTCTTC	CSASRTDRQFF
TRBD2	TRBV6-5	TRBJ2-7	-	TGTGCCGTCTCAGGACTAGCGGGCGAGCAGTACTTC	CAVSGLAGEQYF
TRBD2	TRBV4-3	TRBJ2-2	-	TGCGCCAGCAGCCGGACTAGCGGGAAAGAGAGGCACACCGGGGAGCTGTTTTTT	CASSRTSGKERHTGELFF
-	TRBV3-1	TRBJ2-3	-	TGTGCCAGCAGCCGATCACAGGGTCTCACAGATACGCAGTATTTT	CASSRSQGLTDTQYF
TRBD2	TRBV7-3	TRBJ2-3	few	TGTGCCAGCAGCTTAATTGGGGAGGGCCACACAGATACGCAGTATTTT	CASSLIGEGHTDTQYF
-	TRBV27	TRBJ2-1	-	TGTGCCAGCAGTTTCAGGCGGGTTAGCGAGCACAATGAGCAGTTCTTC	CASSFRRVSEHNEQFF
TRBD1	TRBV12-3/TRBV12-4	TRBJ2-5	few	TGTGCCAGCAGTTTTCCGGGACAGGGACAAGAGACCCAGTACTTC	CASSFPGQGQETQYF